The 14 T cell receptor beta chains below were found in one sample sequenced in a study of tumor and adjacent non-tumor tissue in lung cancer. RNA was extracted from bulk tissue without any cell sorting. A modified ARM-PCR protocol with three rounds of nested PCR amplified TCRbeta. One entry per CDR3 protein results from TCRdb running MiXCR on the multiplex PCR reads. The data contain 100,000 to 150,000 distinct CDR3 sequences, roughly 67% of them singletons. The sample was lung tumor tissue. These receptors originate from a young man with non-small cell lung cancer.

About this clonotype: A much larger clone differs from this one at a single base, so this may be a read error. This rearrangement joins TRBV5-4 to TRBJ2-7; D could derive from TRBD1 or TRBD2 (5 bases each). CDR1 and CDR2 (germline): SGHNT, YYREEE (reference sequence). The CDR3 consists of 13 residues. Trimming shortened V by 0 bases and J by 9 bases, and 13 bases separated the two germline ends. DNA of the CDR3: TGTGCCAGCAGCTTGGGTCAGGGAGACTGGCAGTACTTC. Protein: CASSLGQGDWQYF.

In regard to this clonotype: The junction and the germline gene differ at one end; a read error may be behind it. This chain links TRBV12-3 or TRBV12-4 with TRBJ2-4; the D gene is possibly TRBD2 (6 bases). This CDR3 has 13 amino acids. DNA of the CDR3: TGTGCCAGCACTGGAGGGGCCAAAAACGTTCAGTACTTC. Translating it yields CASTGGAKNVQYF.

The genes are TRBV29-1 and TRBJ2-1; D possibly uses TRBD1 or TRBD2 (5 bases each). Germline loops: CDR1 SQVTM, CDR2 ANQGSEA. The CDR3 extends over 13 amino acids. V gave up 7 bases and J gave up 3 bases, with 13 bases separating them. The CDR3 here is CSAEGIDYNEQFF. Here the CDR3 DNA reads TGCAGCGCTGAGGGGATAGACTACAATGAGCAGTTCTTC.

Ten or more counts support this clonotype. The rearrangement links TRBV6-5 to TRBJ2-7; unclear D gene. This CDR3 is 13 amino acids long. V was clipped by 2 bases and J by 7 bases, with 12 bases between them. Looked up from germline, CDR1 is MNHEY and CDR2 is SVGAGI. CDR3 in amino acids: CASSYDAVGEQYF. CDR3 coding DNA: TGTGCCAGCAGTTACGATGCGGTGGGGGAGCAGTACTTC.

With regard to this clonotype: A read error may explain this, as a much larger clone is one base away. V and J are TRBV29-1 and TRBJ2-5; TRBD1 aligns across 7 bases. This CDR3 comprises 14 residues. Germline CDR1 SQVTM, CDR2 ANQGSEA. The CDR3 here is CSFAPTGIQEAQYF. The CDR3 coding sequence is TGCAGCTTTGCCCCGACAGGGATCCAAGAGGCCCAGTACTTC.

About this clonotype: Mismatch with germline at one junction end may stem from a read error. This chain links TRBV6-5 with TRBJ2-6; 7 bases match TRBD1. This CDR3 is built from 16 residues. The germline V gene encodes CDR1 MNHEY and CDR2 SVGAGI. CDR3 in amino acids: CASSRQGRSGAIVLTF. The DNA for the CDR3 is TGTGCTAGCAGTCGACAGGGACGATCTGGGGCCATCGTCCTGACTTTC.

CDR3 loop: CASSEGQAGVYSPLHF. The DNA for the CDR3 is TGTGCCAGCAGTGAGGGGCAGGCGGGGGTTTATTCACCCCTCCACTTT. V usage is TRBV6-6 and J usage is TRBJ1-6; the D gene is possibly TRBD1 (5 bases). Germline values: CDR1 MNHNY, CDR2 SVGAGI (reference sequence). This CDR3 spans 16 amino acids. The V end lost 5 bases, the J end lost 8 bases, and 19 bases lay between the germline ends.

In this sample, this clonotype turned up once. Sequence at one end of the junction differs from germline and may be a read error. V and J are TRBV13 and TRBJ1-1; D is undetermined. CDR3 length: 13 amino acids. Germline V lookup: CDR1 PRHDT, CDR2 FYEKMQ (reference sequence). Here the CDR3 reads CATSVGPPVEAFF. The CDR3 region has the DNA TGTGCCACCAGCGTCGGACCCCCAGTTGAAGCTTTCTTT.

To note about this clonotype: A much larger clone differs from this one at a single base, so this may be a read error. Without the conserved terminal phenylalanine or tryptophan, this CDR3 likely stems from a read error. V is TRBV29-1 and J is TRBJ1-1; unclear D gene. Germline CDR1 SQVTM, CDR2 ANQGSEA. Deletions cut 1 base from V and 0 bases from J, with 0 bases between. The CDR3 length is 11 residues. CDR3 coding DNA: TGCAGCGTTGAAGTGAACACTGAAGCTTTCCTT. Amino acids: CSVEVNTEAFL.

Concerning this clonotype: A much bigger clone sits one base away, suggesting this may be a read error. The chain uses TRBV6-5 and TRBJ2-3; tentatively, D is TRBD1 (5 bases). Germline-derived CDR1 and CDR2 are MNHEY and SVGAGI. V lost 10 bases, J lost 4 bases, and 15 bases lay in between. CDR3 size: 13 residues. The DNA of the CDR3 is TGTGCCATCGCTCAGGGCGTCGCAGATACGCAGTATTTT. Its protein is CAIAQGVADTQYF.

In the case of this clonotype: Relative to the germline gene, one junction end is altered; a read error may explain this. The CDR3 loop is CTSSGAANTGELFF. CDR3 in DNA: TGCACCAGCAGCGGGGCAGCGAACACCGGGGAGTTGTTTTTT. The rearrangement links TRBV4-3 to TRBJ2-2, with 7 bases fitting TRBD2. The germline CDR1 and CDR2 sequences are LGHNA and YSLEER. There are 14 residues in the CDR3.

For this clonotype: This likely comes from a read error, as the CDR3 has no conserved phenylalanine or tryptophan at its end. The chain is built from TRBV4-1 and TRBJ1-2; 8 positions match TRBD1. Losses at the gene ends were 5 bases for V and 4 bases for J; bases not matched to a gene: 9. The germline CDR1 and CDR2 sequences are MGHRA and YSYEKL. This CDR3 is built from 15 residues. The CDR3 DNA reads as TGCGCCAGCAGCATCGGACAGGGCGGTCTCTATGGCTACACCTCC. It is translated as CASSIGQGGLYGYTS.

About this clonotype: Possible read error: a much larger clone is one base away. This rearrangement joins TRBV20-1 to TRBJ2-2; D remains ambiguous. Per the germline V gene, CDR1 is DFQATT and CDR2 is SNEGSKA (reference sequence). The V end lost 3 bases, the J end lost 5 bases, and 10 bases lay between the germline ends. The length of the CDR3 is 13 residues. CDR3 DNA: TGCAGTGCTAGGGGAACTAAGACCGGGGAGCTGTTTTTT. Translating gives CSARGTKTGELFF.

This chain uses TRBV29-1 with TRBJ1-2, with a tentative D call TRBD1 (6 bases). V was shortened by 3 bases and J by 9 bases, with 23 bases between the two germline ends. This CDR3 spans 15 amino acids. Germline-derived CDR1 and CDR2 are SQVTM and ANQGSEA. CDR3 residues: CSVDMAGAILGSYTF. CDR3 bases: TGCAGCGTTGATATGGCAGGGGCGATCCTTGGAAGCTACACCTTC.